This is a list of T cell receptor beta chains from one sample in a study of PD-L1 blockade in urothelial cancer. Generated by immunoSEQ multiplex PCR, the TCRdb table keeps only in-frame clones and is missing some. Of 95,000 to 100,000 clones in the sample, more than 75% were seen once. Sample: PBMCs, taken around atezolizumab (anti-PD-L1) treatment. The origin of the receptors is a man in his 60s with urothelial cancer. Both conserved end residues are part of each CDR3. The order of the fields is D gene, V gene, clone size, J gene, CDR3 protein, CDR3 DNA. A D gene is named only where the DNA matches it firmly. For some rows the clone size is stated as once, few or many, or as a class when expanded; others skip it.

>TRBD1|TRBV5-4|-|TRBJ1-2
CASSWDRGGDGYTF
TGTGCCAGCAGCTGGGACAGGGGGGGGGATGGCTACACCTTC
>-|TRBV2|once|TRBJ2-3
CASSELDRGTDTQYF
TGTGCCAGCAGTGAACTCGATAGAGGGACAGATACGCAGTATTTT
>TRBD1|TRBV10-3|once|TRBJ1-2
CAISPGQDRANYGYTF
TGTGCCATCAGCCCGGGACAGGACCGAGCTAACTATGGCTACACCTTC
>-|TRBV6-5|-|TRBJ1-1
CASSSQGPGTEAFF
TGTGCCAGCAGTTCCCAGGGTCCGGGCACTGAAGCTTTCTTT
>-|TRBV6-1|once|TRBJ2-1
CASEGVRQFF
TGTGCCAGCGAGGGGGTTAGGCAGTTCTTC
>-|TRBV6-1|-|TRBJ1-4
CASSEWGVGEKLFF
TGTGCCAGCAGTGAATGGGGAGTTGGGGAAAAACTGTTTTTT
>TRBD2|TRBV4-2|-|TRBJ2-1
CASSQVPGLASARGFF
TGTGCCAGCAGCCAAGTTCCAGGACTAGCGTCAGCAAGAGGGTTCTTC
>-|TRBV13|-|TRBJ2-2
CASSHRSGELFF
TGTGCCAGCAGCCACAGGTCCGGGGAGCTGTTTTTT
>TRBD1|TRBV4-1|-|TRBJ2-7
CASSPTHGQGSYEQYF
TGCGCCAGCAGCCCCACGCATGGACAGGGCTCCTACGAGCAGTACTTC
>-|TRBV5-8|-|TRBJ1-1
CASRDPGRGTEAFF
TGTGCCAGCCGGGACCCCGGGCGGGGTACTGAAGCTTTCTTT
>-|TRBV7-3|-|TRBJ2-3
CASSLTGDTQYF
TGTGCCAGCAGCTTAACCGGGGATACGCAGTATTTT
>TRBD2|TRBV15|few|TRBJ2-1
CATSRSTGGYNEQFF
TGTGCCACCAGCAGATCAACCGGGGGGTACAATGAGCAGTTCTTC
>-|TRBV7-3|once|TRBJ2-2
CASSFQENTGELFF
TGTGCCAGCAGCTTCCAGGAGAACACCGGGGAGCTGTTTTTT
>TRBD1|TRBV9|-|TRBJ2-1
CASSGDRVHNEQFF
TGTGCCAGCAGCGGCGACAGGGTGCACAATGAGCAGTTCTTC
>TRBD1|TRBV30|-|TRBJ1-4
CAWSSGTGREKLFF
TGTGCCTGGAGCTCCGGGACAGGGAGAGAAAAACTGTTTTTT
>TRBD1|TRBV5-1|-|TRBJ2-1
CASSSGQGGHNEQFF
TGCGCCAGCAGCTCAGGACAGGGAGGTCACAATGAGCAGTTCTTC
>TRBD1|TRBV7-9|-|TRBJ1-2
CASSLVQGTYGYTF
TGTGCCAGCAGCTTAGTACAGGGGACTTATGGCTACACCTTC
>-|TRBV5-1|-|TRBJ2-3
CASSPDTTSTDTQYF
TGCGCCAGCAGCCCCGACACAACTAGCACAGATACGCAGTATTTT
>TRBD2|TRBV4-2|once|TRBJ2-7
CASSQASGGLQYF
TGTGCCAGCAGCCAAGCTAGCGGGGGTCTACAGTACTTC
>TRBD1|TRBV18|-|TRBJ1-2
CASSRDRAGGYTF
TGTGCCAGCTCACGGGACAGGGCCGGCGGCTACACCTTC
>TRBD2|TRBV18|-|TRBJ2-1
CASHSVGSGLAGDNEQFF
TGTGCCAGCCACTCTGTTGGGTCAGGACTAGCGGGAGATAATGAGCAGTTCTTC
>-|TRBV27|few|TRBJ1-3
CASKRFSGNTIYF
TGTGCCAGCAAGAGGTTCTCTGGAAACACCATATATTTT
>-|TRBV7-9|once|TRBJ2-5
CASSLGSRTQYF
TGTGCCAGCAGCTTAGGTTCGAGAACCCAGTACTTC
>-|TRBV28|-|TRBJ1-1
CASSSNTGLGNTEAFF
TGTGCCAGCAGTTCAAATACAGGGTTGGGGAACACTGAAGCTTTCTTT
>-|TRBV7-8|-|TRBJ2-2
CASSFGLSGSGELFF
TGTGCCAGCAGCTTCGGGTTGTCCGGGTCCGGGGAGCTGTTTTTT
>TRBD1|TRBV19|once|TRBJ1-5
CASRANLGTGGGQPQHF
TGTGCCAGTAGGGCAAACCTCGGGACAGGGGGCGGTCAGCCCCAGCATTTT
>-|TRBV7-2|-|TRBJ1-4
CASSPTAFEGEKLFF
TGTGCCAGCAGCCCGACGGCCTTTGAGGGTGAAAAACTGTTTTTT
>-|TRBV5-4|once|TRBJ2-5
CASSWGPQHQETQYF
TGTGCCAGCAGCTGGGGGCCACAGCACCAAGAGACCCAGTACTTC
>-|TRBV4-3|-|TRBJ1-5
CASSQDTGVSQPQHF
TGCGCCAGCAGCCAAGATACCGGGGTTAGTCAGCCCCAGCATTTT
>-|TRBV14|once|TRBJ2-5
CASSQMDRETQYF
TGTGCCAGCAGCCAAATGGACAGAGAGACCCAGTACTTC
>-|TRBV28|-|TRBJ2-7
CASKGDRFSYEQYF
TGTGCCAGCAAGGGAGACAGGTTCTCCTACGAGCAGTACTTC
>TRBD1|TRBV5-1|once|TRBJ1-4
CASSRSRDSPSEKLFF
TGCGCCAGCAGCAGATCCCGGGACAGCCCCAGTGAAAAACTGTTTTTT
>-|TRBV30|-|TRBJ1-1
CAWSDGRGTEAFF
TGTGCCTGGAGTGACGGCAGGGGCACTGAAGCTTTCTTT
>TRBD1|TRBV30|-|TRBJ1-4
CAWRAGTGGEKLFF
TGTGCCTGGAGGGCCGGGACAGGCGGTGAAAAACTGTTTTTT
>TRBD2|TRBV10-3|once|TRBJ2-1
CAISGLAGSNEQFF
TGTGCCATCAGTGGACTAGCGGGATCAAATGAGCAGTTCTTC
>-|TRBV5-1|-|TRBJ1-2
CASSLPGEGNYGYTF
TGCGCCAGCAGCTTACCCGGGGAGGGAAACTATGGCTACACCTTC
>TRBD1|TRBV28|few|TRBJ2-7
CASSFWTSSDRVSEQYF
TGTGCCAGCAGTTTTTGGACCTCATCGGACAGGGTCTCCGAGCAGTACTTC
>-|TRBV7-8|-|TRBJ2-1
CASSSTWSSYNEQFF
TGTGCCAGCAGCTCCACGTGGAGCTCCTACAATGAGCAGTTCTTC
>TRBD1|TRBV6-5|-|TRBJ1-6
CASRPGGSYNSPLHF
TGTGCCAGCAGACCAGGGGGCTCCTATAATTCACCCCTCCACTTT
>TRBD1|TRBV7-2|-|TRBJ1-3
CASSSGQGLTGNTIYF
TGTGCCAGCAGCTCGGGACAGGGTCTTACTGGAAACACCATATATTTT
>TRBD1|TRBV27|-|TRBJ1-4
CASQGTGRNEKLFF
TGTGCCAGCCAAGGGACAGGGAGAAATGAAAAACTGTTTTTT
>TRBD1|TRBV5-1|-|TRBJ2-7
CASSLARDRNSYEQYF
TGCGCCAGCAGCTTGGCGAGGGACAGGAACTCCTACGAGCAGTACTTC
>-|TRBV5-4|-|TRBJ2-5
CASSLVAEETQYF
TGTGCCAGCAGCTTGGTAGCAGAAGAGACCCAGTACTTC
>-|TRBV28|once|TRBJ1-4
CASRPGRGSDEKLFF
TGTGCCAGCAGGCCCGGCAGGGGCTCGGATGAAAAACTGTTTTTT
>-|TRBV30|-|TRBJ2-3
CAWNGLRTDTQYF
TGTGCCTGGAATGGACTGCGCACAGATACGCAGTATTTT
>-|TRBV5-1|-|TRBJ2-3
CASSLTASTDTQYF
TGCGCCAGCAGCTTAACAGCAAGCACAGATACGCAGTATTTT
>-|TRBV7-2|once|TRBJ2-5
CASSSHRGGNQETQYF
TGTGCCAGCAGCTCTCATAGGGGCGGGAACCAAGAGACCCAGTACTTC
>TRBD1|TRBV5-1|once|TRBJ1-2
CASSTTGLRGYTF
TGCGCCAGCAGCACGACAGGGCTCAGAGGCTACACCTTC